This TCR beta chain was sequenced during a study of blood T cell repertoires in COVID-19. In the study overall: T cells, B-cell-depleted T cells, or PBMCs provided the cDNA or gDNA that served as material.

CDR1 and CDR2 (germline): SGDLS, YYNGEE. The CDR3 contains 17 residues. V gave up 3 bases and J gave up 5 bases; unmatched junction bases: 14. Assay: immunoSEQ multiplex PCR; the TCRdb copy retains only in-frame clones and omits some. The sample lists under 200,000 clones; about 80% were seen once. This clonotype was obtained from a human donor in a cohort sampled during active COVID-19. V is TRBV9 and J is TRBJ2-5; TRBD2 agrees at 9 bases. The sequencing input was peripheral blood. The CDR3 spells CASSAWASGALGETQYF. The CDR3 DNA reads TGTGCCAGCAGCGCTTGGGCTAGCGGGGCTTTAGGGGAGACCCAGTACTTC.